One sample yielded the 22 T cell receptor beta chains listed below, sequenced in a study of blood T cell repertoires in COVID-19. The protocol was immunoSEQ multiplex PCR, while the TCRdb copy is restricted to in-frame clones and leaves out a portion. The table lists 20,000 to 25,000 clones, approximately 91% of them singletons. The sample consisted of peripheral blood. The receptors stem from an older woman with active COVID-19.

The chain couples TRBV28 to TRBJ2-1; D may be TRBD2 (6 bases). Germline lookup yields CDR1 MDHEN and CDR2 SYDVKM. Trimming cost V 10 bases and J 4 bases, with 23 bases left between them. The CDR3 length is 16 residues. CDR3 protein: CAIDTARDRGYNEQFF. In DNA, the CDR3 is TGTGCCATTGACACCGCGCGGGATAGGGGATACAATGAGCAGTTCTTC.

The chain carries TRBV2 and TRBJ1-5, with unresolved D. With 5 bases removed from V and 3 bases from J, the gap between germline ends came to 11 bases. This CDR3 has 14 residues. CDR1 is SNHLY and CDR2 is FYNNEI in the germline V gene. The CDR3 DNA follows: TGTGCCAGCAGTACAGTCTTCCTCAATCAGCCCCAGCATTTT. Translated, it gives CASSTVFLNQPQHF.

This sequence joins TRBV7-8 and TRBJ2-5, with D unresolved. Germline V gene data show CDR1 as SGHVS and CDR2 as FQNEAQ. This CDR3 comprises 16 residues. Trimming removed 1 base from V and 3 bases from J, with 15 bases in between. CDR3 DNA sequence: TGTGCCAGCAGCTTAGGAGACCCCGGGTTGAAAGAGACCCAGTACTTC. Translating gives CASSLGDPGLKETQYF. The full variable domain, with the rest looked up from reference TRBV7-8 and TRBJ2-5, is GAGVSQSPRYKVAKRGQDVALRCDPISGHVSLFWYQQALGQGPEFLTYFQNEAQLDKSGLPSDRFFAERPEGSVSTLKIQRTQQEDSAVYLCASSLGDPGLKETQYFGPGTRLLVL.

The chain recombines TRBV13 with TRBJ1-2; 7 bases match TRBD1. Germline loops: CDR1 PRHDT, CDR2 FYEKMQ (reference sequence). This CDR3 contains 15 residues. Unmatched junction bases numbered 6, after V lost 5 bases and J lost 0 bases. DNA for the CDR3: TGTGCCAGCAGCCTTAGGGACAGCTCTAACTATGGCTACACCTTC. It specifies CASSLRDSSNYGYTF.

This rearrangement joins TRBV12-5 to TRBJ2-1; no reliable D call. Per germline, CDR1 LGHNT and CDR2 FRNRAP. V was clipped by 6 bases and J by 15 bases, with 18 bases between them. The CDR3 totals 12 residues. CDR3 sequence reads: CASGRDSPVRFF. The CDR3 DNA reads as TGTGCTAGTGGCCGTGACTCTCCGGTGCGGTTCTTC.

V and J are TRBV19 and TRBJ1-2; D gene unclear. Germline CDR1 reads LNHDA; CDR2 reads SQIVND (reference sequence). V lost 4 bases to trimming and J lost 7 bases, with 13 bases between them. The CDR3 sequence is 13 residues long. The chain's CDR3 is CASSSVSGSGYTF. In DNA, the CDR3 is TGTGCCAGTAGTAGCGTATCAGGATCTGGCTACACCTTC.

The chain uses TRBV11-2 and TRBJ2-7; 9 bases agree with TRBD1. Germline V gene data show CDR1 as SGHAT and CDR2 as FQNNGV. This CDR3 is 18 amino acids long. V trimming: 2 bases; J trimming: 2 bases; junction bases outside the gene matches: 13. The DNA for the CDR3 is TGTGCCAGCAGCTTAAGGAGGGAACGGACAGGGGCTACCTACGAGCAGTACTTC. Its protein product is CASSLRRERTGATYEQYF. Based on the CDR3 plus reference TRBV11-2 and TRBJ2-7, the full variable domain is EAGVAQSPRYKIIEKRQSVAFWCNPISGHATLYWYQQILGQGPKLLIQFQNNGVVDDSQLPKDRFSAERLKGVDSTLKIQPAKLEDSAVYLCASSLRRERTGATYEQYFGPGTRLTVT.

The chain links TRBV6-5 to TRBJ2-1; 8 bases are a match to TRBD2. Germline trimming cut 6 bases from V and 12 bases from J; bases unmatched to any gene: 7. The CDR3 length is 12 residues. Germline loops: CDR1 MNHEY, CDR2 SVGAGI. CDR3 in DNA: TGTGCCAGCAGGCTGACTAGCGTGGCGCAGTTCTTC. Protein: CASRLTSVAQFF.

This chain links TRBV19 with TRBJ1-5, with D uncertain. Between the trimmed V and J ends, which lost 3 bases and 3 bases, there was a span of 12 bases. The germline V gene has CDR1 LNHDA and CDR2 SQIVND (reference sequence). The CDR3 is made up of 15 amino acids. The CDR3 loop is CASSIYGPYNQPQHF. The CDR3 DNA reads TGTGCCAGTAGTATCTACGGTCCGTACAATCAGCCCCAGCATTTT.

This chain joins TRBV18 and TRBJ2-1; D gene ambiguous. V was trimmed by 0 bases and J by 9 bases, leaving 15 bases between them. The CDR3 length is 15 residues. Germline V gives CDR1 KGHSH, CDR2 LQKENI. CDR3 residues: CASSPPVVGAGEQFF. As DNA, the CDR3 is TGTGCCAGCTCACCACCGGTAGTCGGAGCTGGTGAGCAGTTCTTC.

This sequence joins TRBV14 and TRBJ2-1; 11 bases align to TRBD2. Per germline, CDR1 SGHDN and CDR2 FVKESK. V dropped 4 bases and J dropped 3; count of bases not matched to a gene: 2. The CDR3 covers 15 residues. Here the CDR3 DNA reads TGTGCCAGCAGCCCGGGACTAGCGGACTACAATGAGCAGTTCTTC. It encodes CASSPGLADYNEQFF.

The chain combines TRBV5-4 with TRBJ2-1; 8 bases map to TRBD2. The V gene's germline CDR1 is SGHNT and CDR2 YYREEE (reference sequence). V was clipped by 4 bases and J by 7 bases; unmatched bases: 10. This CDR3 contains 15 residues. Written as DNA, the CDR3 is TGTGCCAGCAGCGGCGGAAGCGGGAGATTTAATGAGCAGTTCTTC. Translated: CASSGGSGRFNEQFF.

The rearrangement links TRBV18 to TRBJ2-1, with a possible D match to TRBD2 (5 bases). The V gene's germline CDR1 is KGHSH and CDR2 LQKENI. The CDR3 has 16 amino acids. The V end was cut by 6 bases, the J end by 1 base, with 16 bases between. The CDR3 sequence is CASSLSVGKSYNEQFF. CDR3 DNA sequence: TGTGCCAGCTCGCTGAGTGTCGGGAAATCCTACAATGAGCAGTTCTTC. The full variable domain, completed using reference TRBV18 and TRBJ2-1, is NAGVMQNPRHLVRRRGQEARLRCSPMKGHSHVYWYRQLPEEGLKFMVYLQKENIIDESGMPKERFSAEFPKEGPSILRIQQVVRGDSAAYFCASSLSVGKSYNEQFFGPGTRLTVL.

The V gene is TRBV7-2, the J gene TRBJ2-5, with D perhaps matching TRBD2 (6 bases). The germline V gene has CDR1 SGHTA and CDR2 FQGNSA. V dropped 1 base and J dropped 5 bases, with 17 bases sitting between them. This CDR3 spans 16 amino acids. The CDR3 coding sequence is TGTGCCAGCAGCTTAGGGGGGGAATTTCGGTATGAGACCCAGTACTTC. Amino acid sequence: CASSLGGEFRYETQYF. The entire variable domain, with the rest obtained from reference TRBV7-2 and TRBJ2-5, is as follows: GAGVSQSPSNKVTEKGKDVELRCDPISGHTALYWYRQSLGQGLEFLIYFQGNSAPDKSGLPSDRFSAERTGGSVSTLTIQRTQQEDSAVYLCASSLGGEFRYETQYFGPGTRLLVL.

The gene calls are TRBV7-8 and TRBJ1-4; tentative D call: TRBD1 (6 bases). V lost 5 bases to trimming and J lost 2 bases, with 9 bases between them. Germline V gene lookup returns CDR1 SGHVS and CDR2 FQNEAQ. The CDR3 is 14 amino acids. CDR3 sequence: CASSRGRTNEKLFF. CDR3 nucleotide sequence: TGTGCCAGCAGCCGGGGGCGGACTAATGAAAAACTGTTTTTT.

The chain carries TRBV5-4 and TRBJ1-3, with D possibly being TRBD1 (6 bases). V was pared by 3 bases and J by 1 base, with 11 bases between. Germline V gives CDR1 SGHNT, CDR2 YYREEE (reference sequence). The CDR3 length is 15 residues. The CDR3 sequence is CASSSDRTSGNTIYF. The CDR3 DNA is TGTGCCAGCAGCTCAGACAGGACGTCTGGAAACACCATATATTTT.

The rearrangement links TRBV27 to TRBJ2-7; TRBD2 matches 12 bases. This CDR3 is built from 14 residues. Germline CDR1 reads MNHEY; CDR2 reads SMNVEV (reference sequence). V lost 2 bases to trimming and J lost 6 bases; unmatched junction nucleotides: 2. The CDR3 spells CASSLLAGGVEQYF. CDR3 coding DNA: TGTGCCAGCAGTTTACTAGCGGGAGGGGTCGAGCAGTACTTC.

The CDR3 DNA sequence: TGCGCCAGCAGCCAAGACGGGACAGGGGGAGGCTATGGCTACACCTTC. Amino acid sequence: CASSQDGTGGGYGYTF. The V and J genes are TRBV4-3 and TRBJ1-2, with 11 positions matching TRBD1. Trimming at V came to 0 bases and at J to 4 bases, leaving 4 bases not matched to a gene. The CDR3 is 16 amino acids. In germline, CDR1 is LGHNA, CDR2 YSLEER.

This sequence joins TRBV6-5 and TRBJ2-5, with 10 bases that match TRBD1. CDR1 and CDR2 from the germline V gene are MNHEY and SVGAGI. J lost 2 bases, V lost 6 bases, and 3 bases had no gene match. This CDR3 region has 14 residues. The CDR3 sequence is CASRRQGAQETQYF. Here the CDR3 DNA reads TGTGCCAGCAGGCGACAGGGGGCTCAAGAGACCCAGTACTTC.

V and J are TRBV27 and TRBJ2-7, with TRBD1 matching 9 bases. The CDR3 runs 16 residues. Per the germline V gene, CDR1 is MNHEY and CDR2 is SMNVEV (reference sequence). V shed 5 bases, J shed 0 bases, and the junction held 8 bases outside the gene matches. The CDR3 protein is CASSVTGGVNSYEQYF. As DNA, the CDR3 is TGTGCCAGCAGTGTCACAGGGGGCGTGAACTCCTACGAGCAGTACTTC.

The chain has TRBV10-3 and TRBJ1-2; TRBD1 aligns across 7 bases. The germline V gene encodes CDR1 ENHRY and CDR2 SYGVKD. This CDR3 comprises 14 residues. J lost 1 base, V lost 10 bases, and 9 bases had no gene match. The CDR3, as DNA: TGTGCCACCTTGGGACAGTCGTTTAACTATGGCTACACCTTC. Protein product: CATLGQSFNYGYTF.

The chain recombines TRBV7-9 with TRBJ2-1; 10 nucleotides line up with TRBD2. The germline V gene encodes CDR1 SEHNR and CDR2 FQNEAQ (reference sequence). With V trimmed by 5 bases and J by 10 bases, 14 bases remained unmatched. The CDR3 is 16 amino acids. CDR3 region: CASSTSESGRAREQFF. In DNA, the CDR3 is TGTGCCAGCAGCACCTCTGAGAGCGGGAGGGCCAGAGAGCAGTTCTTC. The full variable domain, its missing parts supplied by reference TRBV7-9 and TRBJ2-1, is DTGVSQNPRHKITKRGQNVTFRCDPISEHNRLYWYRQTLGQGPEFLTYFQNEAQLEKSRLLSDRFSAERPKGSFSTLEIQRTEQGDSAMYLCASSTSESGRAREQFFGPGTRLTVL.